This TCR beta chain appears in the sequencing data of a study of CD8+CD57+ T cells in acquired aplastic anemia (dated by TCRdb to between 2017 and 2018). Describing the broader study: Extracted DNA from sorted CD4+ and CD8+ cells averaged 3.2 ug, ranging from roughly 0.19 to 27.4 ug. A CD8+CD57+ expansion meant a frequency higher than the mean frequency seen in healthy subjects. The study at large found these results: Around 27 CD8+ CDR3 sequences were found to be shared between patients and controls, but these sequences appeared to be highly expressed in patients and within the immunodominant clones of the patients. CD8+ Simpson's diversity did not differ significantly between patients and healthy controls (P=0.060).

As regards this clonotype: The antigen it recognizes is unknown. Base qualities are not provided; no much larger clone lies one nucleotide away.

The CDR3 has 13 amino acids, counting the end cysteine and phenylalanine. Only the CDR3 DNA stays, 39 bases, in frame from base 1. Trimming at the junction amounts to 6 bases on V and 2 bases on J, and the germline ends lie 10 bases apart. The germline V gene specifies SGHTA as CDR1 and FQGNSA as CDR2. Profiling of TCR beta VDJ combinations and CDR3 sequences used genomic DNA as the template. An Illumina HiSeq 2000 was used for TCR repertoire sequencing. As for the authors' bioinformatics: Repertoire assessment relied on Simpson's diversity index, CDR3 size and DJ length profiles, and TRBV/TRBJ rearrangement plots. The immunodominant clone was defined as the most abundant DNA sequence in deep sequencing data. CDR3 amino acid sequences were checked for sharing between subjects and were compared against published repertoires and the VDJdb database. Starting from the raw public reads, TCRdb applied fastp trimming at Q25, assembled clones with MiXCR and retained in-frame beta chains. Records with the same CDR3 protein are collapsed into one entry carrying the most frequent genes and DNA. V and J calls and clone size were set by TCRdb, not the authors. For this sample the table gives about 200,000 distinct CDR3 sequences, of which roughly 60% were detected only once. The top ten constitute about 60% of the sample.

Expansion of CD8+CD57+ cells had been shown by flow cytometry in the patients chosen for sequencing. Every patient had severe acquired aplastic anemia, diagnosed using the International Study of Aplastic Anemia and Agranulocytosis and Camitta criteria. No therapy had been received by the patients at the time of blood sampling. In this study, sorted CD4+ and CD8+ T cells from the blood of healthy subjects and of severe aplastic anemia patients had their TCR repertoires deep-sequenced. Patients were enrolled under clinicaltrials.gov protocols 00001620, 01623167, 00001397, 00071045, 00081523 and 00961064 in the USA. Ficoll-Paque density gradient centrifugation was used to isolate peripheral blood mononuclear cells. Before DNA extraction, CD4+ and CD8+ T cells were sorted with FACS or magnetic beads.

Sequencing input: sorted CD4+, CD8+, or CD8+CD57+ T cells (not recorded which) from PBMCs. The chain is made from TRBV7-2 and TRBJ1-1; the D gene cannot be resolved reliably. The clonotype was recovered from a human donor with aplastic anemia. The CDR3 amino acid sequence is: CASRYTDNTEAFF. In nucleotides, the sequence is TGTGCCAGCAGATATACAGACAACACTGAAGCTTTCTTT.